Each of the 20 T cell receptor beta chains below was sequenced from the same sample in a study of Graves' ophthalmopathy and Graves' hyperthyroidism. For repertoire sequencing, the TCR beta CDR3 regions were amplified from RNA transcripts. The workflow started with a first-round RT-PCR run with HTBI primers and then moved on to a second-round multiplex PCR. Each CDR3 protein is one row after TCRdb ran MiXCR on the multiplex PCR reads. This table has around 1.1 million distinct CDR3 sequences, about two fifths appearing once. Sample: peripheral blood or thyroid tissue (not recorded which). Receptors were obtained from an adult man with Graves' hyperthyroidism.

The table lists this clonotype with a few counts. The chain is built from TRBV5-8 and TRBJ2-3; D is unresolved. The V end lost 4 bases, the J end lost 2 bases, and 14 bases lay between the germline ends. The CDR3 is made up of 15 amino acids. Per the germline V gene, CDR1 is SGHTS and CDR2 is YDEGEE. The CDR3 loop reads CASSRPDGVTDTQYF. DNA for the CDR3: TGTGCCAGCAGCCGCCCGGACGGAGTCACAGATACGCAGTATTTT.

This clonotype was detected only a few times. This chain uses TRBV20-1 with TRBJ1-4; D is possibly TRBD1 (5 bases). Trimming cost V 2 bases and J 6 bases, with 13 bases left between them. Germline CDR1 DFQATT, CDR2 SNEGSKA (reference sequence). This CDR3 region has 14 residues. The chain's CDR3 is CSARIIGDYEKLFF. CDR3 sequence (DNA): TGCAGTGCTAGAATAATCGGGGACTATGAAAAACTGTTTTTT.

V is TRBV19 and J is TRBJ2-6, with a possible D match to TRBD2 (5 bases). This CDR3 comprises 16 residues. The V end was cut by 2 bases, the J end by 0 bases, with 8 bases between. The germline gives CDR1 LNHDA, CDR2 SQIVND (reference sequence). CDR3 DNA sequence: TGTGCCAGTAGTATAAATGAGGGCTCTGGGGCCAACGTCCTGACTTTC. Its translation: CASSINEGSGANVLTF.

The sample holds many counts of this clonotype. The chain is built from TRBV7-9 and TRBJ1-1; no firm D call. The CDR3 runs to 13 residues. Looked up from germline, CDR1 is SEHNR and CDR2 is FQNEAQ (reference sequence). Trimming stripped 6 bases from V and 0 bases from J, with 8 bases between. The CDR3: CASREKMNTEAFF. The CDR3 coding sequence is TGTGCCAGCAGGGAGAAAATGAACACTGAAGCTTTCTTT.

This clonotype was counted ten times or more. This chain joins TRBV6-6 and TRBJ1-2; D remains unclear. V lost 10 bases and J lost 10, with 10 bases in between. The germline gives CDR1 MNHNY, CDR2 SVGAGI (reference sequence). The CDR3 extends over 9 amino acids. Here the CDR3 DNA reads TGTGCCACCGGCAAGTTCTACACCTTC. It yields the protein CATGKFYTF.

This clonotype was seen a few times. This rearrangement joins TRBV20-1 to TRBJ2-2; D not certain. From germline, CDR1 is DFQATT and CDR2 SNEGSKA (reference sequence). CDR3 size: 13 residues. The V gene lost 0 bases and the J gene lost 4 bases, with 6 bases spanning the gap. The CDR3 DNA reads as TGCAGTGCTAGAGATTTTCCCACCGGGGAGCTGTTTTTT. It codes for CSARDFPTGELFF.

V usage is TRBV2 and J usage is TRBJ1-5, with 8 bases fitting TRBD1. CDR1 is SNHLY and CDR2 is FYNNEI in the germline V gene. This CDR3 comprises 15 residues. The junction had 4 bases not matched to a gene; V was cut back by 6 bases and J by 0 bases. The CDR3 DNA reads TGTGCCAGCAGGTTGGGACAGGTTAGCAATCAGCCCCAGCATTTT. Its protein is CASRLGQVSNQPQHF.

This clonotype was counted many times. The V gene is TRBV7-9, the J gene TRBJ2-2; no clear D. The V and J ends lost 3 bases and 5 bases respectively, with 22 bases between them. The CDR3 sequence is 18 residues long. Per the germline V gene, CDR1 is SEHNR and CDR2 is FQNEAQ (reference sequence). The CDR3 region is CASSLYTSWTPRTGELFF. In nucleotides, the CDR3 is TGTGCCAGCAGCTTGTACACTTCTTGGACCCCTAGGACCGGGGAGCTGTTTTTT.

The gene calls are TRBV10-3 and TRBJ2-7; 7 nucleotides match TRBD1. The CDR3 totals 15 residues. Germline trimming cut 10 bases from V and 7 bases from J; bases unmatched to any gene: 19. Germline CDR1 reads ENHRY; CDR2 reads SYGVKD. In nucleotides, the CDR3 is TGTGCCAGCAGAGGATATGGACAGGAACTGGATGAGCAGTACTTC. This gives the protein CASRGYGQELDEQYF.

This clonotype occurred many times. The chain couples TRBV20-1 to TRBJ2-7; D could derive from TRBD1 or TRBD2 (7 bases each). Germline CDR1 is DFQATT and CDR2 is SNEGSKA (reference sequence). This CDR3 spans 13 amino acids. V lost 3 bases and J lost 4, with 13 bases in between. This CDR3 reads CSASFQGGYEQYF. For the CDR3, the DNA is TGCAGTGCTAGTTTCCAGGGGGGGTACGAGCAGTACTTC.

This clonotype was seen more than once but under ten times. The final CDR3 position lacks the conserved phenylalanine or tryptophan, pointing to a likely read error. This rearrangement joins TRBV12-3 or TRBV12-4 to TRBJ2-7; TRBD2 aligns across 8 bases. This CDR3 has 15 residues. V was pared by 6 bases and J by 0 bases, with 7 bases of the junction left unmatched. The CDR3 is CASRVTSGSSYEQYS. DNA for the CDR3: TGTGCCAGCAGGGTCACTAGCGGTAGCTCCTACGAGCAGTACTCC.

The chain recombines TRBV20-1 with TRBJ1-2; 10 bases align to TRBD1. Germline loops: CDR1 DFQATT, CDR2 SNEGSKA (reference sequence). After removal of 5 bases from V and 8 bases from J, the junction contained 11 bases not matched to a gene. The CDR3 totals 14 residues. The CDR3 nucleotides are TGCAGTGCTCTTGAGACAGGGGGCGCCTTCGGCTACACCTTC. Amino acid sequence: CSALETGGAFGYTF.

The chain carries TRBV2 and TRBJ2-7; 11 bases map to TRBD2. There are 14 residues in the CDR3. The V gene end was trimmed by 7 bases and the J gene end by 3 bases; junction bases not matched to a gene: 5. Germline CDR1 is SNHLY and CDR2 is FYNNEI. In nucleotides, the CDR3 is TGTGCCAGCAACAGGGGACTAGCGGACTACGAGCAGTACTTC. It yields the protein CASNRGLADYEQYF.

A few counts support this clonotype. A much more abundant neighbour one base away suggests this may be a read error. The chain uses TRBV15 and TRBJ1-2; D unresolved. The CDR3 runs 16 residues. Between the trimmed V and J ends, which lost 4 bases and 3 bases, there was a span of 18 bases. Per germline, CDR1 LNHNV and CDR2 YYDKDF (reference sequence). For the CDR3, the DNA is TGTGCCACCAGCATACCGGGAGAAGTAAAAGACTATGGCTACACCTTC. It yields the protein CATSIPGEVKDYGYTF. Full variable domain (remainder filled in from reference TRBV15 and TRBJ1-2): DAMVIQNPRYQVTQFGKPVTLSCSQTLNHNVMYWYQQKSSQAPKLLFHYYDKDFNNEADTPDNFQSRRPNTSFCFLDIRSPGLGDTAMYLCATSIPGEVKDYGYTFGSGTRLTVV.

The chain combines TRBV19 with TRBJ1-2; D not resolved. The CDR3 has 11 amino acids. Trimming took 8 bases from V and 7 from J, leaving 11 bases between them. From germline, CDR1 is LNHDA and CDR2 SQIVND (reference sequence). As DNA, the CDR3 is TGTGCCAGTGACGATGCGGGTGGCTACACCTTC. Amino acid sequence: CASDDAGGYTF.

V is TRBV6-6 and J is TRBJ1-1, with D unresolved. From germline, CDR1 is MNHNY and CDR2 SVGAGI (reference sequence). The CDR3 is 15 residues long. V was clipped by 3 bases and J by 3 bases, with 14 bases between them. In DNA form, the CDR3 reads TGTGCCAGCAGTTATGGTGGGGTAGGTGACACTGAAGCTTTCTTT. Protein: CASSYGGVGDTEAFF.

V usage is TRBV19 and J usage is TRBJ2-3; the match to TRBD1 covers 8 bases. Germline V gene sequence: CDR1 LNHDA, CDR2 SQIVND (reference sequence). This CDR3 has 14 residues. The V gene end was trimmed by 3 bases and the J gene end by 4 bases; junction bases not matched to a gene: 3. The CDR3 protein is CASSMTGVADTQYF. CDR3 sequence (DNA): TGTGCCAGTAGTATGACAGGGGTTGCAGATACGCAGTATTTT.

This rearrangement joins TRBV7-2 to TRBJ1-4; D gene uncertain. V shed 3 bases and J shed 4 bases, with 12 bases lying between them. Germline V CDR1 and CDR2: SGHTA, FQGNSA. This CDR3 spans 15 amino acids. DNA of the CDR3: TGTGCCAGCAGCTTTAAACTAGGGTTTAATGAAAAACTGTTTTTT. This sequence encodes CASSFKLGFNEKLFF.

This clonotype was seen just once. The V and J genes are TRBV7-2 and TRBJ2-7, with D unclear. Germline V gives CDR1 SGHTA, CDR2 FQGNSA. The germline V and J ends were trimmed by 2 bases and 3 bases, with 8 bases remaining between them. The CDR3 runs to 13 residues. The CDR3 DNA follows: TGTGCCAGCAGCTTAAACACCCTCTACGAGCAGTACTTC. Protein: CASSLNTLYEQYF. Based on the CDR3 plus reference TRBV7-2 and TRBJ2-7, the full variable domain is GAGVSQSPSNKVTEKGKDVELRCDPISGHTALYWYRQSLGQGLEFLIYFQGNSAPDKSGLPSDRFSAERTGGSVSTLTIQRTQQEDSAVYLCASSLNTLYEQYFGPGTRLTVT.

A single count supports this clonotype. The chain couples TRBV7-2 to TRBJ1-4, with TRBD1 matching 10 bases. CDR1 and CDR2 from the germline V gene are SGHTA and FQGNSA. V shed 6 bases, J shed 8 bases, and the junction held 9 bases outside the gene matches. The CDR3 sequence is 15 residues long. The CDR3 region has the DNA TGTGCCAGCAGGTCTGGGACAGGGGATTTGGAAAAACTGTTTTTT. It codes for CASRSGTGDLEKLFF.